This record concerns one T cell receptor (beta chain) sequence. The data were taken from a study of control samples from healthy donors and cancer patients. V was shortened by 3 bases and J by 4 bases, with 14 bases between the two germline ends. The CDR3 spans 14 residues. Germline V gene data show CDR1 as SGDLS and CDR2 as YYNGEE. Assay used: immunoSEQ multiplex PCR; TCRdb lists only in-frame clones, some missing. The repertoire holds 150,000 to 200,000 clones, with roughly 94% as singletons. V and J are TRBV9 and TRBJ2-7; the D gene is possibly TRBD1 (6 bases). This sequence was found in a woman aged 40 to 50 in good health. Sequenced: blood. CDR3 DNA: TGTGCCAGCAGCGGACCAGGGGTTGTTTACGAGCAGTACTTC. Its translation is CASSGPGVVYEQYF. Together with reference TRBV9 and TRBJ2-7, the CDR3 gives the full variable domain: DSGVTQTPKHLITATGQRVTLRCSPRSGDLSVYWYQQSLDQGLQFLIQYYNGEERAKGNILERFSAQQFPDLHSELNLSSLELGDSALYFCASSGPGVVYEQYFGPGTRLTVT.